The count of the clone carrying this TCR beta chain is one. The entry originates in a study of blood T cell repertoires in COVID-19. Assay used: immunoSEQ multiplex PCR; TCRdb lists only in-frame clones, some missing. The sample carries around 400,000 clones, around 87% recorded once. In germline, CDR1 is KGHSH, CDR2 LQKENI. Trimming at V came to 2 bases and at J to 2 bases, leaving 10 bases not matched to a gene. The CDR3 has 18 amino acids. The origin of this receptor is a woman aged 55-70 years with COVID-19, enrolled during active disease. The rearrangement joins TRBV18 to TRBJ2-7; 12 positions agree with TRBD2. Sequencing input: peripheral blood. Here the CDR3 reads CASSPTPSGGAWAYEQYF. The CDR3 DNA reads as TGTGCCAGCTCACCAACCCCTAGCGGGGGGGCCTGGGCCTACGAGCAGTACTTC.